A selection of T cell receptor beta chains follows, all from one sample in a study of T-cell memory formation after mild COVID-19. TCRdb reprocessed the 5' RACE reads with MiXCR, giving one entry per CDR3 protein. Among fewer than 200,000 distinct CDR3 sequences listed, around a sixth were seen once. The sample taken for sequencing was PBMCs or a T cell subset sorted from them (not recorded which). The receptors derive from a man aged 18 to 35 who had mild COVID-19 (a few samples of this study predate the infection). Cell type and time point are not known. The CDR3 runs from the conserved cysteine through the conserved F or W. A D gene is named only where the DNA matches it firmly. For some rows the clone size is stated as once, few or many, or as a class when expanded; others skip it.

cdr3_length	clone_size	d_call	v_call	j_call	cdr3_nt	cdr3_aa
15	few	.	TRBV5-6	TRBJ1-5	TGTGCCAGCAGCTTGCGGGGGGCGCAGGTCCAGCCCCAGCATTTT	CASSLRGAQVQPQHF
13	.	.	TRBV7-7	TRBJ2-5	TGTGCCAGCTCGACGGGGGCTAAAGAGACCCAGTACTTC	CASSTGAKETQYF
12	few	.	TRBV2	TRBJ1-1	TGTGCCAGCAGTGAAGGGGGGCTTGGAGCTTTCTTT	CASSEGGLGAFF
13	.	.	TRBV12-3/TRBV12-4	TRBJ2-4	TGTGCCACCTCGGACCTAGCCAAAAACATTCAGTACTTC	CATSDLAKNIQYF
15	.	.	TRBV20-1	TRBJ2-2	TGCAGTGCTAGTCCGCCGGCGGGGGCCCGCAGGGAGCTGTTTTTT	CSASPPAGARRELFF
11	.	.	TRBV6-5	TRBJ2-5	TGTGCCAGCAGTGGTAGGGGGACCCAGTACTTC	CASSGRGTQYF
13	.	.	TRBV7-9	TRBJ1-3	TGTGCCAGCAGCTTAGAACAGTCGGGCACCATATATTTT	CASSLEQSGTIYF
11	many	.	TRBV6-2/TRBV6-3	TRBJ2-7	TGTGCCAGCAGCCACTCCTACGAGCAGTACTTC	CASSHSYEQYF
11	.	.	TRBV5-1	TRBJ2-1	TGCGCCAGCAGCATTAGGACCGTGCAGTTCTTC	CASSIRTVQFF
14	many	TRBD1	TRBV7-2	TRBJ2-7	TGTGCCAGCAGCTTAAATGGACAGGGGAACGAGCAGTACTTC	CASSLNGQGNEQYF
13	few	.	TRBV29-1	TRBJ2-2	TGCAGCGTTGGGTCATCGGGCACCGGGGAGCTGTTTTTT	CSVGSSGTGELFF
15	.	TRBD1	TRBV12-3/TRBV12-4	TRBJ1-6	TGTGCCAGCAGTCCTACAGGGGGGAGTGGGTCACCCCTCCACTTT	CASSPTGGSGSPLHF
17	few	.	TRBV15	TRBJ2-3	TGTGCCACCAGCACCCCTCCAGGGGGGCATAACGTGGATACGCAGTATTTT	CATSTPPGGHNVDTQYF
13	few	.	TRBV7-2	TRBJ1-1	TGTGCCTCCCGAGGGCCCGCGAGGACTGAAGCTTTCTTT	CASRGPARTEAFF
13	.	TRBD2	TRBV9	TRBJ2-5	TGTGCCAGCAGCGTAGAACTAGCGGGGAACCAGTACTTC	CASSVELAGNQYF
15	few	TRBD1	TRBV28	TRBJ2-3	TGTGCCAGCCAGGACAGGGGGCGCTCCTCAGATACGCAGTATTTT	CASQDRGRSSDTQYF
14	few	.	TRBV12-3/TRBV12-4	TRBJ2-3	TGTGCCAGCAGTTTTTGGGATGCGAGAGATACGCAGTATTTT	CASSFWDARDTQYF
15	few	TRBD2	TRBV5-8	TRBJ2-5	TGTGCCAGCAGTCTAGCGGGCGGAAATCAAGAGACCCAGTACTTC	CASSLAGGNQETQYF
11	few	.	TRBV7-9	TRBJ1-1	TGTGCCAGCAGGTTAGCCAGGAGGGCTTTCTTT	CASRLARRAFF
16	few	TRBD2	TRBV7-8	TRBJ2-2	TGTGCCAGCAGACAGACCGGGGGGTCGTTCACCGGGGAGCTGTTTTTT	CASRQTGGSFTGELFF
14	.	TRBD1	TRBV12-3/TRBV12-4	TRBJ1-2	TGTGCCAGCAGTTTAAACAGGGGTAACTATGGCTACACCTTC	CASSLNRGNYGYTF
14	.	TRBD1	TRBV5-1	TRBJ1-1	TGCGCCAGCAGCCGAGACCCGGGGGACAGGGATGCTTTCTTT	CASSRDPGDRDAFF
14	few	.	TRBV4-3	TRBJ2-7	TGCGCCAGCAGCCAAGAATCCTTCTCCTACGAGCAGTACTTC	CASSQESFSYEQYF
13	.	TRBD1	TRBV5-6	TRBJ2-3	TGTGCCAGCAGCTTCACAGGGGCAGGTACGCAGTATTTT	CASSFTGAGTQYF
12	.	.	TRBV18	TRBJ1-6	TGTGCCAGCTCAGGTGATAATTCACCCCTCCACTTT	CASSGDNSPLHF
14	few	TRBD1	TRBV12-3/TRBV12-4	TRBJ1-4	TGTGCCAGCAGAGCACAGGGGTGGGGTGAAAAACTGTTTTTT	CASRAQGWGEKLFF
14	few	.	TRBV4-3	TRBJ2-1	TGCGCCAGCAGCCAAGATATCCCGACCGATGAGCAGTTCTTC	CASSQDIPTDEQFF